This T cell receptor (beta chain) was documented in a study of blood T cell repertoires in COVID-19 (dated by TCRdb to 2020 to 2021). Broadly, across the study: Collaborator samples came from the United States, Italy and Spain and covered acute and convalescent phases of COVID-19. The material from the prospective study consisted of cDNA or gDNA derived from T cells, B-cell-depleted T cells, or PBMCs. Subjects who had been exposed to COVID-19, were actively infected with it, or had recovered from it provided the deeply sampled blood TCRbeta repertoires that made up the dataset. A freely available public database, intended as a resource for researchers studying the immune response to SARS-CoV-2, is where the repertoires were released. Samples came from the ongoing ImmuneRACE study (first 160 participants) plus 1,254 subjects from 6 global collaborators. The sample metadata nearly always contained a de-identified subject ID, COVID-19 status, age in years and sex. Where HLA class I and class II types were available, the types were taken from metadata supplied by the sample provider, not from assay-based typing. Overall study results and their limits: Clinical and demographic metadata were provided uncurated, with the amount varying by source and participant.

Concerning this clone: Its specific antigen is unknown. No quality values exist for individual bases; no much larger clone is one base distant.

Collaborating institutions collected whole blood in K2EDTA tubes following their own protocols. For TCRbeta analysis, collaborator samples were shipped as frozen whole blood, as isolated PBMCs, or as DNA extracted from either sample type. TCRbeta CDR3 regions were amplified from genomic DNA by means of the immunoSEQ Assay, a bias-controlled multiplex PCR. For the original study's pipeline: The number of nucleated cells in each sample was estimated by amplification of reference gene primers within the assay. To quantify the absolute abundance of each unique TCRbeta CDR3 rearrangement, sequence reads were collapsed and filtered. For each sample, productive Simpson clonality was calculated as the square root of Simpson's diversity index across productive rearrangements. In its TCRdb copy, this immuneACCESS table keeps in-frame sequences only and misses some clones. Where compared with another copy, unresolved V genes explain less than half of these, and the others have no known cause. That table furnishes V, J and clone size, whereas the DNA furnished D and trimming. In all, the sample holds about 280,000 clones, and roughly 86% of those were seen once. About 9.8% of the sample belongs to the ten largest clones.

Taken from cysteine to phenylalanine, the CDR3 has 16 residues. Only the CDR3 portion is preserved as DNA: 48 bases, with reading frame beginning at the first base. Taken from the germline V gene, the CDR1 and CDR2 loops are SGHRS and YFSETQ. Trimming takes 5 bases off V and 3 bases off J; junction bases not matched to a gene: 11. This TCR was recovered from a man between 18 and 29 years old with active or convalescent COVID-19. Rearrangement joined TRBV5-1 to TRBJ2-1; TRBD1 aligns with 7 central bases. Material for sequencing was peripheral blood. The nucleotide sequence reads TGCGCCAGCAGTCACAAACAGGGGCTCCTCTACAATGAGCAGTTCTTC. Its translation reads: CASSHKQGLLYNEQFF.